There are a few counts of the clone carrying this T cell receptor beta chain. Its specificity is not known. Germline loops: CDR1 SGHVS, CDR2 FNYEAQ. There are 18 residues in the CDR3. The V and J ends lost 1 base and 3 bases, in that order; junction bases with no gene match: 6. The data are from a study of T cell repertoires in cytomegalovirus infection. Background on the study: CMV infection together with matching HLA type was indicated by public TCR beta signatures.

TCRdb reanalysed the reads using MiXCR and keeps one entry per CDR3 protein. Of roughly 230,000 distinct CDR3 sequences in the sample, 22% were seen once. The study's findings and limits: The study found HLA-C-restricted CMV-specific TCR beta clonotypes dominating the ex vivo response.

Sequencing was carried out using CD8+ T cells from PBMCs. This TCR came from a human donor in good health (CMV status not recorded). Some clones in this sample may be carry-over from other donors' samples. The V call is TRBV7-6, the J call TRBJ2-3; 14 bases are shared with TRBD2. CDR3 coding DNA: TGTGCCAGCAGCTTAGAACCGACTAGCGGGGGGGTGACAGATACGCAGTATTTT. It yields the protein CASSLEPTSGGVTDTQYF.